The clone carrying this TCR beta chain appeared a few times. Antigen unknown. This sample stems from a study of regulatory T cells in long-lasting Graves disease. Study-level points and caveats: Persistent disease was associated with favored TRBV28 usage and with favored use of TRBJ1-2 and TRBJ2-5.

Libraries of TCR beta came from iRepertoire HTBI primers plus Arm-PCR of CDR3 regions. TCRdb re-derived calls from the multiplex PCR reads in MiXCR, one entry per CDR3 protein. The sample yields about 540,000 distinct CDR3 sequences, roughly 12% seen once. Time point defined: newly diagnosed GD, antithyroid drugs for less than 3 months. From PBMCs, RNA was extracted and then used to make the TCR library. From germline, CDR1 is LGHDT and CDR2 YNNKEL (reference sequence). J gave up 5 bases and V 1 base, and 6 bases lay outside the gene matches. This CDR3 spans 16 amino acids. This sample was shared with a second study, whose subject was T cells in Graves' hyperthyroidism and ophthalmopathy. From that second work: Graves' hyperthyroidism is called stable when ophthalmopathy does not progress within 18 months. HTBI primers drove first-round RT-PCR of the TCR CDR3.

Here the sequenced sample was peripheral blood mononuclear cells (PBMCs), taken at new diagnosis, from a patient treated with antithyroid drugs. The chain joins TRBV3-1 to TRBJ2-2; 8 bases map to TRBD2. This TCR came from a young man with Graves disease. The CDR3 DNA reads TGTGCCAGCAGCCAAGTGGGGACTAGGGGGACCGGGGAGCTGTTTTTT. Amino acid sequence: CASSQVGTRGTGELFF.